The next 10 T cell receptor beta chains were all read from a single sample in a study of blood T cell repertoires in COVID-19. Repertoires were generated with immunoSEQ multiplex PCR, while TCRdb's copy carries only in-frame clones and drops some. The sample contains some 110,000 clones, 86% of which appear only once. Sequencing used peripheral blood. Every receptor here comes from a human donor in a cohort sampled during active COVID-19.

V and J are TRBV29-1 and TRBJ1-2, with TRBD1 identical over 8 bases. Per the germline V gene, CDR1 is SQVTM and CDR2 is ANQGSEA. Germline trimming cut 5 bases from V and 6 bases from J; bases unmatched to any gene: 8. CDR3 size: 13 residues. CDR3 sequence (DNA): TGCAGCGTTAGGACAGGGACTGCAAATGGCTACACCTTC. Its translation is CSVRTGTANGYTF.

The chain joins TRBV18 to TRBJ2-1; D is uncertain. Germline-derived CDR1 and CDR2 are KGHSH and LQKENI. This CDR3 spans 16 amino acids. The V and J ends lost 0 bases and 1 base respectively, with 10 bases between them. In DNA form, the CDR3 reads TGTGCCAGCTCACCACCGCTTAGCAGATCCTACAATGAGCAGTTCTTC. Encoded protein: CASSPPLSRSYNEQFF.

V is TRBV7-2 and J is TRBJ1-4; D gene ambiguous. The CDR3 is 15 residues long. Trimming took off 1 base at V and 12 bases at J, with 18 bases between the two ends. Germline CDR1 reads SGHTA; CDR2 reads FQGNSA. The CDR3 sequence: CASSLETAGRRELFF. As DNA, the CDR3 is TGTGCCAGCAGCTTAGAAACGGCCGGGAGAAGAGAACTGTTTTTT.

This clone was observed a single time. This chain's CDR3 is CASSPLAVKNIQYF. The CDR3 region has the DNA TGTGCCAGCTCACCACTGGCGGTTAAAAACATTCAGTACTTC. The chain couples TRBV18 to TRBJ2-4, with unresolved D. The CDR3 extends over 14 amino acids. The germline V gene has CDR1 KGHSH and CDR2 LQKENI. V shed 1 base and J shed 4 bases, with 8 bases lying between them.

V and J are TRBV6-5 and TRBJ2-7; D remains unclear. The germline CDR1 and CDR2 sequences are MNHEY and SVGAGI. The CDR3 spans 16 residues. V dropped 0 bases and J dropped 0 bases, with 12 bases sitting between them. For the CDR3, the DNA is TGTGCCAGCAGTTACTCGACTCAGCCGAGCTCCTACGAGCAGTACTTC. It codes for CASSYSTQPSSYEQYF.

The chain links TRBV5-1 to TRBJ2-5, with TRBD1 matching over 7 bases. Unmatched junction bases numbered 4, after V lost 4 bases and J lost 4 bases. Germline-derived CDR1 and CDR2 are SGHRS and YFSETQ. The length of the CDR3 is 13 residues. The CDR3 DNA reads TGCGCCAGCAGCGGACAGGACCTAGAGACCCAGTACTTC. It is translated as CASSGQDLETQYF.

This chain's CDR3 is CASSLAGTNTGELFF. CDR3 DNA sequence: TGTGCCAGCAGCTTGGCAGGGACGAACACCGGGGAGCTGTTTTTT. The chain recombines TRBV5-5 with TRBJ2-2; tentative D call: TRBD1 (5 bases). Trimming left V 0 bases short and J 0 bases short, with 6 bases between. The CDR3 covers 15 residues. Germline-derived CDR1 and CDR2 are SGHKS and YYEKEE (reference sequence).

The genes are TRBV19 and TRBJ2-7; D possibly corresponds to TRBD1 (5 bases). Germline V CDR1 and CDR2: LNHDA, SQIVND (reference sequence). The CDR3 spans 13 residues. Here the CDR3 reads CCASPGKWGEQYF. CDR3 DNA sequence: TGTTGTGCCAGTCCAGGGAAGTGGGGCGAGCAGTACTTC.

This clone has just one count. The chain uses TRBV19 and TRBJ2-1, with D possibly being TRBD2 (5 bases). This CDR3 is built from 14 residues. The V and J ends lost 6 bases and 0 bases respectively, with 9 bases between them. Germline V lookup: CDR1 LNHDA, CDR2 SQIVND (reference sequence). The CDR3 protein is CASRLGSSYNEQFF. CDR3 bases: TGTGCCAGTAGACTAGGGAGCTCCTACAATGAGCAGTTCTTC.

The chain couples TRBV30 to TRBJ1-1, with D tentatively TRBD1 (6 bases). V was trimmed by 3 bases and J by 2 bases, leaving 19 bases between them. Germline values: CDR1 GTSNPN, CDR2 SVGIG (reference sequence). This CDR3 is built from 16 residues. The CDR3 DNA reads TGTGCCTGGAGGGCCCGGGGACAAACGAGAAACACTGAAGCTTTCTTT. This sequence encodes CAWRARGQTRNTEAFF. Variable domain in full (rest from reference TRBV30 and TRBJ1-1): SQTIHQWPATLVQPVGSPLSLECTVEGTSNPNLYWYRQAAGRGLQLLFYSVGIGQISSEVPQNLSASRPQDRQFILSSKKLLLSDSGFYLCAWRARGQTRNTEAFFGQGTRLTVV.